These 27 T cell receptor beta chains originate from one sample sequenced in a study of cytomegalovirus exposure and HLA in healthy donors. The primer mix had 60 Vbeta and 13 Jbeta primers. Some clones are missing from TCRdb's copy, which holds only in-frame ones; the method was immunoSEQ multiplex PCR. The table records 95,000 to 150,000 clones, almost 85% of them present only once. Material for sequencing was PBMCs. These receptor sequences come from a woman between 18 and 30 years old in good health and CMV-seronegative.

The chain couples TRBV27 to TRBJ1-1; 9 bases fit TRBD1. The CDR3 length is 16 residues. Trimming removed 4 bases from V and 9 bases from J; junction bases left unmatched: 15. Per germline, CDR1 MNHEY and CDR2 SMNVEV (reference sequence). The CDR3 protein is CASSSDPGQGVWKAFF. The CDR3 nucleotides are TGTGCCAGCAGTTCCGACCCGGGACAGGGCGTTTGGAAAGCTTTCTTT.

Remarks on this clone: The CDR3 end shows no conserved phenylalanine or tryptophan, and so a read error is likely. The chain employs TRBV6-1 and TRBJ1-2; 7 bases map to TRBD1. Germline CDR1 is MNHNS and CDR2 is SASEGT. The V segment lost 1 base and the J segment 5 bases; nucleotides outside the gene matches: 7. The length of the CDR3 is 15 residues. In DNA form, the CDR3 reads TGTGCCAGCAGTGAAGGCGCAGGGGGTGGGTATGGCTACACCCTC. It yields the protein CASSEGAGGGYGYTL.

The J gene is TRBJ1-1, the V gene TRBV5-4; D is ambiguous. CDR1 is SGHNT and CDR2 is YYREEE in the germline V gene (reference sequence). This CDR3 contains 10 residues. V was trimmed by 9 bases and J by 4 bases, leaving 7 bases between them. The DNA of the CDR3 is TGTGCCACCGGTGGCACTGAAGCTTTCTTT. Amino acid sequence: CATGGTEAFF. Drawing the rest from reference TRBV5-4 and TRBJ1-1, the complete variable domain is ETGVTQSPTHLIKTRGQQVTLRCSSQSGHNTVSWYQQALGQGPQFIFQYYREEENGRGNFPPRFSGLQFPNYSSELNVNALELDDSALYLCATGGTEAFFGQGTRLTVV.

The V and J genes are TRBV18 and TRBJ1-1; D remains ambiguous. Per germline, CDR1 KGHSH and CDR2 LQKENI. The V and J ends lost 4 bases and 0 bases respectively, with 15 bases between them. The CDR3 contains 16 residues. The CDR3 nucleotides are TGTGCCAGCTCACTCTTCCTAGTCGGGATGAACACTGAAGCTTTCTTT. The encoded protein is CASSLFLVGMNTEAFF.

This chain links TRBV25-1 with TRBJ1-6; TRBD1 matches at 7 bases. Germline CDR1 and CDR2: MGHDK and SYGVNS. Trimming removed 11 bases from V and 5 bases from J; junction bases left unmatched: 12. The CDR3 consists of 15 residues. The CDR3 bases are TGTGCCCGACTCACAGGGGAGACGGATAATTCACCCCTCCACTTT. Its protein product is CARLTGETDNSPLHF.

CDR3 in amino acids: CASSLTSGAYNEQFF. The DNA for the CDR3 is TGTGCCAGCAGTTTGACTAGCGGTGCCTACAATGAGCAGTTCTTC. The chain joins TRBV7-3 to TRBJ2-1; 9 nucleotides align to TRBD2. This CDR3 comprises 15 residues. The germline V gene encodes CDR1 SGHTA and CDR2 FQGTGA. V shed 6 bases, J shed 2 bases, and the junction held 5 bases outside the gene matches. Using reference TRBV7-3 and TRBJ2-1 for the parts outside the CDR3, the full variable domain is GAGVSQTPSNKVTEKGKYVELRCDPISGHTALYWYRQSLGQGPEFLIYFQGTGAADDSGLPNDRFFAVRPEGSVSTLKIQRTERGDSAVYLCASSLTSGAYNEQFFGPGTRLTVL.

The gene calls are TRBV5-1 and TRBJ2-7; D is undetermined. From germline, CDR1 is SGHRS and CDR2 YFSETQ. The CDR3 has 15 amino acids. V lost 0 bases to trimming and J lost 0 bases, with 10 bases between them. The CDR3 spells CASSLGTEYSYEQYF. The CDR3, as DNA: TGCGCCAGCAGCTTGGGTACAGAATACTCCTACGAGCAGTACTTC.

The chain recombines TRBV27 with TRBJ2-7; the D gene is possibly TRBD1 (5 bases). The V end lost 6 bases, the J end lost 5 bases, and 17 bases lay between the germline ends. CDR1 and CDR2 (germline): MNHEY, SMNVEV (reference sequence). CDR3 size: 14 residues. DNA for the CDR3: TGTGCCAGCAGCCAAGCGCAGGGCTGGCACGAGCAGTACTTC. Its protein is CASSQAQGWHEQYF.

J is TRBJ1-2 and V is TRBV5-6; no firm D call. The CDR3 loop spans 15 amino acids. CDR1 is SGHDT and CDR2 is YYEEEE in the germline V gene. V lost 0 bases and J lost 2, with 11 bases in between. This CDR3 is CASSLVGDYNYGYTF. CDR3 coding DNA: TGTGCCAGCAGCTTGGTGGGCGACTACAACTATGGCTACACCTTC.

In its sample, this clone was seen once. The chain carries TRBV2 and TRBJ2-4; 8 bases are a match to TRBD1. Germline V lookup: CDR1 SNHLY, CDR2 FYNNEI. The CDR3 has 15 residues. The V gene end was trimmed by 6 bases and the J gene end by 6 bases; junction bases not matched to a gene: 10. The CDR3 coding sequence is TGTGCCAGCAGAGCTAGGACAGGGATGGGAAACATTCAGTACTTC. This sequence encodes CASRARTGMGNIQYF. Together with reference TRBV2 and TRBJ2-4, the CDR3 gives the full variable domain: EPEVTQTPSHQVTQMGQEVILRCVPISNHLYFYWYRQILGQKVEFLVSFYNNEISEKSEIFDDQFSVERPDGSNFTLKIRSTKLEDSAMYFCASRARTGMGNIQYFGAGTRLSVL.

The rearrangement joins TRBV4-3 to TRBJ2-3; 7 bases agree with TRBD1. V lost 2 bases, J lost 1 base, and 6 bases stayed unmatched. The CDR3 spans 16 residues. Germline lookup yields CDR1 LGHNA and CDR2 YSLEER. The CDR3 bases are TGCGCCAGCAGCCAACTTACAGGGGTCGGCACAGATACGCAGTATTTT. It translates to CASSQLTGVGTDTQYF.

The chain employs TRBV15 and TRBJ1-4; D is ambiguous. The CDR3 sequence is 16 residues long. Germline loops: CDR1 LNHNV, CDR2 YYDKDF (reference sequence). V was trimmed by 1 base and J by 0 bases, leaving 9 bases between them. In nucleotides, the CDR3 is TGTGCCACCAGCAGAGGGGAGGTCTCAACTAATGAAAAACTGTTTTTT. Translating it yields CATSRGEVSTNEKLFF.

The chain carries TRBV6-1 and TRBJ2-2; D might be TRBD2 (5 bases). The length of the CDR3 is 14 residues. Trimming took 6 bases from V and 6 from J, leaving 14 bases between them. Per germline, CDR1 MNHNS and CDR2 SASEGT. CDR3 amino acids: CASSPDKGAGELFF. For the CDR3, the DNA is TGTGCCAGCAGCCCGGATAAGGGAGCCGGGGAGCTGTTTTTT.

This chain connects TRBV21-1 to TRBJ1-5. TRBV21-1 is annotated as a pseudogene. The CDR3 contains 20 residues. In DNA, the CDR3 is TGTGCCAGCAGCAAAGGCGGGTTTGGGGGAGGCGACTCTGGCAATCAGCCCCAGCATTTT. Protein: CASSKGGFGGGDSGNQPQHF.

This clone was seen a handful of times. The chain employs TRBV19 and TRBJ2-6, with 14 bases identical to TRBD2. The germline CDR1 and CDR2 sequences are LNHDA and SQIVND (reference sequence). CDR3 length: 15 amino acids. The V gene end was trimmed by 5 bases and the J gene end by 9 bases; junction bases not matched to a gene: 3. The CDR3 coding sequence is TGTGCCAGTAGTCTCGGGACTAGCGGGAGCAACGTCCTGACTTTC. Its protein product is CASSLGTSGSNVLTF.

This clone has a single count. V usage is TRBV7-3 and J usage is TRBJ2-5; 10 nucleotides match TRBD2. The CDR3 spans 17 residues. V dropped 1 base and J dropped 5; count of bases not matched to a gene: 10. CDR1 SGHTA and CDR2 FQGTGA come from the germline V gene. The CDR3 protein is CASSLRERGGGMETQYF. The CDR3 nucleotides read TGTGCCAGCAGCTTAAGAGAGCGGGGGGGCGGGATGGAGACCCAGTACTTC.

V and J are TRBV11-1 and TRBJ1-1, with 8 bases identical to TRBD1. Germline CDR1 is SGHAT and CDR2 is FQDESV (reference sequence). The ends lost 5 bases at V and 4 bases at J; junction bases unmatched: 9. The CDR3 is 15 residues long. CDR3 nucleotides: TGTGCCAGCAGCATCGGACAGGGAGGTATCACTGAAGCTTTCTTT. Its protein is CASSIGQGGITEAFF. Based on the CDR3 plus reference TRBV11-1 and TRBJ1-1, the full variable domain is EAEVAQSPRYKITEKSQAVAFWCDPISGHATLYWYRQILGQGPELLVQFQDESVVDDSQLPKDRFSAERLKGVDSTLKIQPAELGDSAMYLCASSIGQGGITEAFFGQGTRLTVV.

V gene TRBV7-9 combines with J gene TRBJ1-4, with TRBD1 identical over 7 bases. This CDR3 has 17 amino acids. The germline CDR1 and CDR2 sequences are SEHNR and FQNEAQ (reference sequence). Trimming cost V 4 bases and J 2 bases; bases outside gene matches: 10. CDR3 protein: CASSSIARGRTNEKLFF. CDR3 DNA: TGTGCCAGCAGCTCTATCGCCAGGGGGAGGACTAATGAAAAACTGTTTTTT.

The J gene is TRBJ2-5, the V gene TRBV5-1; possible D gene TRBD1, 6 bases. Trimming took 4 bases from V and 2 from J, leaving 15 bases between them. Germline V gene data show CDR1 as SGHRS and CDR2 as YFSETQ. There are 15 residues in the CDR3. CDR3 sequence (DNA): TGCGCCAGCAGCCTCGGACAGAGCACTCAAGAGACCCAGTACTTC. It encodes CASSLGQSTQETQYF.

In its sample, this clone was seen once. This chain uses TRBV6-4 with TRBJ2-3; tentatively, D is TRBD1 (5 bases). Germline V gives CDR1 MRHNA, CDR2 SNTAGT. Trimming removed 5 bases at V and 7 bases at J, with 7 bases between. CDR3 size: 11 residues. The CDR3 spells CASSQGNTQYF. The CDR3 DNA is TGTGCCAGCAGTCAGGGAAATACGCAGTATTTT.

This clone was seen only once. The CDR3 reads CASSVVGTGAYEQYF. The CDR3 coding sequence is TGTGCCAGCAGCGTTGTGGGGACAGGAGCTTACGAGCAGTACTTC. The chain has TRBV9 and TRBJ2-7; 8 bases agree with TRBD1. CDR1 is SGDLS, CDR2 YYNGEE, per germline. The CDR3 contains 15 residues. V trimming: 2 bases; J trimming: 4 bases; junction bases outside the gene matches: 8. The full variable domain, its missing parts supplied by reference TRBV9 and TRBJ2-7, is DSGVTQTPKHLITATGQRVTLRCSPRSGDLSVYWYQQSLDQGLQFLIQYYNGEERAKGNILERFSAQQFPDLHSELNLSSLELGDSALYFCASSVVGTGAYEQYFGPGTRLTVT.

The chain is built from TRBV25-1 and TRBJ1-6; a possible D gene is TRBD1 (5 bases). Germline V gives CDR1 MGHDK, CDR2 SYGVNS. This CDR3 comprises 15 residues. Trimming took off 8 bases at V and 1 base at J, with 12 bases between the two ends. The CDR3 sequence: CASRGVASYNSPLHF. In DNA form, the CDR3 reads TGTGCCAGCCGGGGGGTGGCATCCTATAATTCACCCCTCCACTTT.

V usage is TRBV29-1 and J usage is TRBJ1-2; no clear D. V was clipped by 1 base and J by 4 bases, with 10 bases between them. The CDR3 is made up of 13 amino acids. CDR1 and CDR2 from the germline V gene are SQVTM and ANQGSEA. DNA for the CDR3: TGCAGCGTTGAAGGCAGCCGAGGCTATGGCTACACCTTC. The encoded protein is CSVEGSRGYGYTF.

The V and J genes are TRBV5-1 and TRBJ2-3, with 13 bases lining up with TRBD2. The CDR3 length is 16 residues. Germline V gene lookup returns CDR1 SGHRS and CDR2 YFSETQ. V lost 3 bases, J lost 6 bases, and 7 bases stayed unmatched. CDR3 sequence (DNA): TGCGCCAGCAGCTCGGGACTAGCGGGAAGACAGGATACGCAGTATTTT. This sequence encodes CASSSGLAGRQDTQYF.

The chain couples TRBV6-1 to TRBJ2-1; perhaps TRBD1 as D (6 bases). The germline V and J ends were trimmed by 6 bases and 0 bases, with 12 bases remaining between them. The CDR3 totals 15 residues. Germline CDR1 MNHNS, CDR2 SASEGT. The CDR3 sequence is CASSGDTGSYNEQFF. Here the CDR3 DNA reads TGTGCCAGCAGCGGGGACACCGGCTCCTACAATGAGCAGTTCTTC.

V gene TRBV7-9 combines with J gene TRBJ1-2; D is possibly TRBD1 (5 bases). The CDR3 totals 13 residues. Looked up from germline, CDR1 is SEHNR and CDR2 is FQNEAQ (reference sequence). The germline V and J ends were trimmed by 2 bases and 8 bases, with 12 bases remaining between them. CDR3 sequence: CASSLQEGYGYTF. DNA for the CDR3: TGTGCCAGCAGCTTACAGGAGGGGTACGGCTACACCTTC.

The chain uses TRBV15 and TRBJ1-6; 11 nucleotides agree with TRBD1. The trim removed 7 bases at V and 9 bases at J, leaving 8 bases unmatched. Germline loops: CDR1 LNHNV, CDR2 YYDKDF (reference sequence). The CDR3 length is 15 residues. CDR3 protein: CATTSDRGLSSPLHF. CDR3 nucleotide sequence: TGTGCCACCACCTCGGACAGGGGGCTATCTTCACCCCTCCACTTT.